The entry below describes one TCR beta chain. Its antigen is as yet unknown. The data derive from a study of cytotoxic CD8 clonotypes in ibrutinib-treated CLL. Study-wide context: Some 24 partial and 2 complete responses; at median around 71 months, 14 remitted, roughly 12 progressed. The authors obtained response samples at a median of approximately 11 months of treatment, range 6 to 36.

The germline CDR1 and CDR2 sequences are SGHRS and YFSETQ. The CDR3 has 14 amino acids. The V gene lost 3 bases and the J gene lost 8 bases, with 15 bases spanning the gap. Study conclusions and caveats: Clonality increased at ibrutinib response, then returned toward baseline at progression.

Data came from immunoSEQ multiplex PCR; TCRdb stores just in-frame clones and leaves some out. The profile shows 250,000 to 350,000 clones, 65% to 85% of them singletons. The V and J genes are TRBV5-1 and TRBJ2-1; D not certain. This receptor was obtained from a human donor with chronic lymphocytic leukemia. The sample consisted of PBMCs, taken at disease progression, from a patient treated with ibrutinib. This CDR3 reads CASSSARLLDEQFF. DNA for the CDR3: TGCGCCAGCAGCTCAGCCCGTCTACTTGATGAGCAGTTCTTC.